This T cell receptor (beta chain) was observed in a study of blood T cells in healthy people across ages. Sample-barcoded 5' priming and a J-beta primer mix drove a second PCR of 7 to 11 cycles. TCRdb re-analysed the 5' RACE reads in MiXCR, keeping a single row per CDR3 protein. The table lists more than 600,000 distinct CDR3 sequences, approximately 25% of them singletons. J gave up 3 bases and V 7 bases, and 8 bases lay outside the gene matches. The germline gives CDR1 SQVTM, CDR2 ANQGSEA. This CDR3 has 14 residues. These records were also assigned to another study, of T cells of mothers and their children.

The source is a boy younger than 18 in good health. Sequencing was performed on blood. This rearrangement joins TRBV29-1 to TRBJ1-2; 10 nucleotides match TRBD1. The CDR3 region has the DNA TGCAGCGCTTCCCCGGACAGGGGGGACTATGGCTACACCTTC. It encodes CSASPDRGDYGYTF.